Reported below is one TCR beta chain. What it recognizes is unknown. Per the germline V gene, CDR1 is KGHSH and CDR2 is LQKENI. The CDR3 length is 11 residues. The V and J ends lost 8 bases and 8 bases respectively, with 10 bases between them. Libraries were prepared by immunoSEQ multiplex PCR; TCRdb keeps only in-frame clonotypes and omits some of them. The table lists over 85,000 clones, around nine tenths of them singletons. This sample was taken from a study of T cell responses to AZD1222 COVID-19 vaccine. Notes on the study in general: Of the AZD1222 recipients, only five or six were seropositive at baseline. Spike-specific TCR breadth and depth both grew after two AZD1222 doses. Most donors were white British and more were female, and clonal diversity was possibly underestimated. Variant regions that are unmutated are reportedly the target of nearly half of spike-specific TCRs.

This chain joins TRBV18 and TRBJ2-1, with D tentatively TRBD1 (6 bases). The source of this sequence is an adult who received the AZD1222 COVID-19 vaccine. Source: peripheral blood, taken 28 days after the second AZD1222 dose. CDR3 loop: CASRAGDEQFF. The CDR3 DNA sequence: TGTGCCAGCCGCGCAGGGGATGAGCAGTTCTTC.